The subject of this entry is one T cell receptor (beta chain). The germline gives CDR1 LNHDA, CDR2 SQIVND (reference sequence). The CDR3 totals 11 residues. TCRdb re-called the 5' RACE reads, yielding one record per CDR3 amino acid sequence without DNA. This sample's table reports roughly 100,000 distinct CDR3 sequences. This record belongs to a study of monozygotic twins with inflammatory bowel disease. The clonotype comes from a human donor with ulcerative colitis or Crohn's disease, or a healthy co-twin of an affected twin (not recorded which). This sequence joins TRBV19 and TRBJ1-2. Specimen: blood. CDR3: CASTGGYGYTF.